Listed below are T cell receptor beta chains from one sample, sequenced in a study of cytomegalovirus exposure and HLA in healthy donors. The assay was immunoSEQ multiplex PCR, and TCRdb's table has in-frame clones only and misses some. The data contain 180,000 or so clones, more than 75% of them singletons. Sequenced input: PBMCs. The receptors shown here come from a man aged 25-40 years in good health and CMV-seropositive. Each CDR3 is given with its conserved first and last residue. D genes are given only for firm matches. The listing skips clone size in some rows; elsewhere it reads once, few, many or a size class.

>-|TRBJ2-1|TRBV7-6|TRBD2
TGTGCCAGCAGCCCCGTAGCGGGGGGGAGCTCCTACAATGAGCAGTTCTTC
CASSPVAGGSSYNEQFF
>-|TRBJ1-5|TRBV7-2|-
TGTGCCAGCAGCTTAGTCTGGAGGGGGATTCAGCCCCAGCATTTT
CASSLVWRGIQPQHF
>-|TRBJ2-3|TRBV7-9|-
TGTGCCAGCAGCTTTCTCGCCACAGATACGCAGTATTTT
CASSFLATDTQYF
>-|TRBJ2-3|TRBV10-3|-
TGTGCCATCAGTGGGACTACCACCGGGGATACGCAGTATTTT
CAISGTTTGDTQYF
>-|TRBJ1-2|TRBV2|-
TGTGCCAGCAGTGAACAGGGAGCCTACACCTTC
CASSEQGAYTF
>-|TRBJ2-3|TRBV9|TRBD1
TGTGCCAGCAGCGTATATGGGACAGGAGGTACAGATACGCAGTATTTT
CASSVYGTGGTDTQYF
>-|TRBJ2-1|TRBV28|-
TGTGCCAGCCTCGGAGGGTCTTCCTACAATGAGCAGTTCTTC
CASLGGSSYNEQFF
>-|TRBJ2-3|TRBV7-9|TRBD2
TGTGCCAGCAGCTTACCGGGGGGGCCAGATACGCAGTATTTT
CASSLPGGPDTQYF
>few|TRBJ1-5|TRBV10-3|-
TGTGCCATCAGTGAGGCGGGTGGCAATCAGCCCCAGCATTTT
CAISEAGGNQPQHF
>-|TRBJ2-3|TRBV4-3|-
TGCGCCAGCAGCCAAGATATTCAGGGGAGGACAGATACGCAGTATTTT
CASSQDIQGRTDTQYF
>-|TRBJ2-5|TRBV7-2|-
TGTGCCAGCAGCTTATCCCGGGCGTGGGAGACCCAGTACTTC
CASSLSRAWETQYF
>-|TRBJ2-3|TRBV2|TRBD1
TGTGCCAGCACACAACAGGGGGCCCGGACAGATACGCAGTATTTT
CASTQQGARTDTQYF
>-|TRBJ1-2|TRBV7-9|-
TGTGCCAGCAGCTTTCGGGGCAGGGATAACACGAACTATGGCTACACCTTC
CASSFRGRDNTNYGYTF
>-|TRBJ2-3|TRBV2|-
TGTGCCAGCAGTGAGACAGTAGCTGCGGATACGCAGTATTTT
CASSETVAADTQYF
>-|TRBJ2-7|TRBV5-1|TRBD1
TGCGCCAGCAGCTTGGTCGGGACAGGGGTAGAAGAGCAGTACTTC
CASSLVGTGVEEQYF
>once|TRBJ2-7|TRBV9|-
TGTGCCAGCAGCATGAGTGTGGGGTACTCCTACGAGCAGTACTTC
CASSMSVGYSYEQYF
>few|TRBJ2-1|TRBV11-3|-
TGTGCCAGCAGCTTAGAAGGGGCCGGCAATGAGCAGTTCTTC
CASSLEGAGNEQFF
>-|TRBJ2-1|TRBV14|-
TGTGCCAGCAGCCCCACCTTAAGCGGAGGTTACAATGAGCAGTTCTTC
CASSPTLSGGYNEQFF
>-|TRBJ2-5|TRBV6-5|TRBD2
TGTGCCAGCAGGATTGCGGGGGAAGAGACCCAGTACTTC
CASRIAGEETQYF
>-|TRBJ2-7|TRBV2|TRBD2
TGTGCCAGCATCCAGCGGGAGACCCCTCGCGAGCAGTACTTC
CASIQRETPREQYF
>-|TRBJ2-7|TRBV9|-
TGTGCCAGCAGCGCCGACGGCTACGAGCAGTACTTC
CASSADGYEQYF
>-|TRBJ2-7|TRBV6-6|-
TGTGCCAGCAGTTACCCTCTGAGCTACGAGCAGTACTTC
CASSYPLSYEQYF
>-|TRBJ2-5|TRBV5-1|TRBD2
TGCGCCAGCAGGGCGGGGGTAGTAGAGACCCAGTACTTC
CASRAGVVETQYF